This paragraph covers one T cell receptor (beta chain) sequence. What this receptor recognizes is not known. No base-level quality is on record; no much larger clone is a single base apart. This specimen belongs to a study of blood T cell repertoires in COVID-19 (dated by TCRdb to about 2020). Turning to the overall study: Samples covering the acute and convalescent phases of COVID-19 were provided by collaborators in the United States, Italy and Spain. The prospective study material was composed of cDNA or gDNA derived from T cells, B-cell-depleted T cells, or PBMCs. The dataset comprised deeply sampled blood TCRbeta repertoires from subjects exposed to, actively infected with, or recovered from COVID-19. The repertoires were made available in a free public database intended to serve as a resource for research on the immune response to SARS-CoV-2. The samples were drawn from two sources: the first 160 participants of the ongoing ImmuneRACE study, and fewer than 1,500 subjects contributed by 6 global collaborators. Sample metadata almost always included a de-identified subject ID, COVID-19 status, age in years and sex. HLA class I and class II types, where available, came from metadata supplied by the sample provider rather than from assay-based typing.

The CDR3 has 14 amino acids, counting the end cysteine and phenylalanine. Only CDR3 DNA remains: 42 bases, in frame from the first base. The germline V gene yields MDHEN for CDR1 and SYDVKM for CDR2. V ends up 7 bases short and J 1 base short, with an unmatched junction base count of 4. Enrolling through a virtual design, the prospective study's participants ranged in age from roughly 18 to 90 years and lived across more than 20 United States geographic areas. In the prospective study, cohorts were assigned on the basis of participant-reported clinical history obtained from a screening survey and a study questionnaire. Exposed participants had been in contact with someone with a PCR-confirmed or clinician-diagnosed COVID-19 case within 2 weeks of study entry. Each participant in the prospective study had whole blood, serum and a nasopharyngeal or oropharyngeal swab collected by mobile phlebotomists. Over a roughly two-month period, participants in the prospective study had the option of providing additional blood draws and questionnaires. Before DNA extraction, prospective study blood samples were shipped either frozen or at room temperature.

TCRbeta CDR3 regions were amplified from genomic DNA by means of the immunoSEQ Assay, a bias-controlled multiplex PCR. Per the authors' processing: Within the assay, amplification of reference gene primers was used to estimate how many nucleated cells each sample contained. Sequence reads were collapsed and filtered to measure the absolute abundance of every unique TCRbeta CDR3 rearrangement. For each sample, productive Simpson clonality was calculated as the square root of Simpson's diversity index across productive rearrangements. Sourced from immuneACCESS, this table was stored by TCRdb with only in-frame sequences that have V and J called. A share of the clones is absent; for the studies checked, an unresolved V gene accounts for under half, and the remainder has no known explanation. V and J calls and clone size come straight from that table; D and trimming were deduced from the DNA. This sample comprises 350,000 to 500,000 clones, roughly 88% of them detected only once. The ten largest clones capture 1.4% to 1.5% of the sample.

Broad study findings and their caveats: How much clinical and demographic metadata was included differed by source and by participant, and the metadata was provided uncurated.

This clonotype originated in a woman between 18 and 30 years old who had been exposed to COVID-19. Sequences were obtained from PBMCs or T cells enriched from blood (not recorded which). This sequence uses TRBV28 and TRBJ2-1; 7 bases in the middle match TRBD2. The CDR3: CASTGRESYNEQFF. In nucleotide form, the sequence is TGTGCCAGCACCGGGCGGGAGTCCTACAATGAGCAGTTCTTC.